These T cell receptor beta chains were read from a single sample in a study of identical twins. TCRdb re-derived calls from the 5' RACE reads in MiXCR, one entry per CDR3 protein. The table includes 650,000 to 800,000 distinct CDR3 sequences, 8.5% to 9.5% detected once. This sample also appeared in a second study, on yellow fever vaccine responses in identical twins.

Sequenced: PBMCs. Source of these receptors: a woman aged 18 to 35 in good health. CDR3s include the opening cysteine and the closing phenylalanine or tryptophan. A D gene is named only where the DNA matches it firmly. The size field is filled for only some rows; it gives once, few, many or a size class.

clone_size	v_call	d_call	j_call	cdr3_nt	cdr3_aa
.	TRBV12-3/TRBV12-4	.	TRBJ2-6	TGTGCCAGCAGCCCCCAGCTGGGATCAATGGGGGCCAACGTCCTGACTTTC	CASSPQLGSMGANVLTF
.	TRBV7-2	.	TRBJ2-7	TGTGCCAGCAGCCAACTCGGCGAGCAGTACTTC	CASSQLGEQYF
many	TRBV29-1	.	TRBJ2-1	TGCAGCGTTGAAGATCACCGGGACGCTGACAATGAGCAGTTCTTC	CSVEDHRDADNEQFF
.	TRBV27	.	TRBJ2-5	TGTGCCAGCAGTGCCCACCAAGAGACCCAGTACTTC	CASSAHQETQYF
many	TRBV27	.	TRBJ2-4	TGTGCCAGCAGTCCCCGTGGGTTAGCCAAAAACATTCAGTACTTC	CASSPRGLAKNIQYF
many	TRBV24-1	.	TRBJ1-5	TGTGCCACCAGTGGGGCAGGGAGCAATCAGCCCCAGCATTTT	CATSGAGSNQPQHF
.	TRBV11-2	.	TRBJ2-1	TGTGCCAGCAGCTTAGTACGACGGCTCCCCAATGAGCAGTTCTTC	CASSLVRRLPNEQFF
few	TRBV29-1	.	TRBJ2-1	TGCAGCGGCATTGACAATGAGCAGTTCTTC	CSGIDNEQFF
many	TRBV12-3/TRBV12-4	TRBD1	TRBJ2-2	TGTGCCAGCAGTACAGGGGGAGCCGGGGAGCTGTTTTTT	CASSTGGAGELFF
many	TRBV7-9	.	TRBJ1-5	TGTGCCAGCAGCTTAGACGGACAGTTTAATCAGCCCCAGCATTTT	CASSLDGQFNQPQHF
.	TRBV24-1	TRBD1	TRBJ1-5	TGTGCCACCACTGAAGACAGGGAATATTATAGCAATCAGCCCCAGCATTTT	CATTEDREYYSNQPQHF
.	TRBV12-3/TRBV12-4	.	TRBJ2-6	TGTGCCAGCAGCGACGAATTAGTCGGGGCCAACGTCCTGACTTTC	CASSDELVGANVLTF
.	TRBV7-9	TRBD1	TRBJ2-5	TGTGCCAGCGGACTTGAGGACAGGGGAACGGAAGAGACCCAGTACTTC	CASGLEDRGTEETQYF
few	TRBV29-1	.	TRBJ2-5	TGCAGCGTTGAAACCCTAGGGGGGGGAGGAGAGACCCAGTACTTC	CSVETLGGGGETQYF
.	TRBV21-1	.	TRBJ2-5	TGTGCCAGCAGCAAAGATCGAAGGGGGCGCCCAATGTTGGAGACCCAGTACTTC	CASSKDRRGRPMLETQYF
few	TRBV29-1	TRBD1	TRBJ1-1	TGCAGCGTTGAACAGGGGGACACTGAAGCTTTCTTT	CSVEQGDTEAFF
few	TRBV7-2	.	TRBJ2-5	TGTGCCAGCAGCTTAGGGGCCAACAGAGGGGAGACCCAGTACTTC	CASSLGANRGETQYF
few	TRBV19	.	TRBJ2-2	TGTGCCAGTGTACATACAGGGACCGGGGAGCTGTTTTTT	CASVHTGTGELFF
.	TRBV29-1	TRBD1	TRBJ2-6	TGCAGCGTTGAGACGGGACAGGGCGTTTCTGGGGCCAACGTCCTGACTTTC	CSVETGQGVSGANVLTF
few	TRBV7-6	.	TRBJ2-3	TGTGCCAGCAGCCCTTACCTCCAGCGGACAGATACGCAGTATTTT	CASSPYLQRTDTQYF
many	TRBV5-1	.	TRBJ2-1	TGCGCCAGCAGCTTCTCGACTAGTACGGTGGAGCAGTTCTTC	CASSFSTSTVEQFF
few	TRBV3-1	.	TRBJ2-7	TGTGCCAGCAGCCAATGGGCCGAAAACCAGCAGTACTTC	CASSQWAENQQYF
.	TRBV14	.	TRBJ1-1	TGTGCCAGCAGCCAAGGAGTGGGAAACACTGAAGCTTTCTTT	CASSQGVGNTEAFF
.	TRBV12-3/TRBV12-4	.	TRBJ2-7	TGTGCCAGCAGCATAACCGGGACCGGACTATACGAGCAGTACTTC	CASSITGTGLYEQYF
few	TRBV7-9	.	TRBJ2-7	TGTGCCAGCAGGTCCCCGCGTTCGTACGAGCAGTACTTC	CASRSPRSYEQYF
.	TRBV9	TRBD2	TRBJ2-2	TGTGCCAGCAGCGTAGTTGCGGGAGCGGGCACCGGGGAGCTGTTTTTT	CASSVVAGAGTGELFF
few	TRBV29-1	.	TRBJ1-1	TGCAGCGTTGCCGCCGGGGCGAACACTGAAGCTTTCTTT	CSVAAGANTEAFF
.	TRBV15	TRBD1	TRBJ2-5	TGTGCCACCAGCAGAGATGGTGACAGGGGATACGAGACCCAGTACTTC	CATSRDGDRGYETQYF
.	TRBV9	.	TRBJ2-3	TGTGCCAGCAGCCCTAGAACCGGACAGAGCACAGATACGCAGTATTTT	CASSPRTGQSTDTQYF
.	TRBV11-2	.	TRBJ2-2	TGTGCCAGCAGCTCCCTGGGCGGAAGGGGGGAGCTGTATTTT	CASSSLGGRGELYF
.	TRBV10-3	.	TRBJ2-6	TGTGCCCTCAGTGAAACCCCGGGACGTCCTATCTCTGGGGCCAACGTCCTGACTTTC	CALSETPGRPISGANVLTF